This T cell receptor beta chain was documented in a study of blood T cell repertoires in COVID-19. About the research overall: Samples came from the United States, Italy and Spain, spanning acute and convalescent COVID-19. T cells, B-cell-depleted T cells, or PBMCs provided the cDNA or gDNA that served as material.

Per the study methods: For nucleated cells, counts were estimated from reference gene primer amplification. Method: immunoSEQ multiplex PCR; TCRdb's copy keeps in-frame clones and lacks some. For V, J and clone size, that table is used; D and trimming come from the DNA. The data show 200,000 to 300,000 clones, around 86% seen once. V lost 5 bases, J lost 3 bases, and 13 bases lay in between. The germline V gene has CDR1 SGHTA and CDR2 FQGNSA. The CDR3 is 15 amino acids. The chain combines TRBV7-2 with TRBJ1-4; no reliable D call. The receptor was derived from a young woman who had recovered from COVID-19. The sequencing sample was made of peripheral blood. The CDR3 coding sequence is TGTGCCAGCAGCCCCTCAGGAGGAGCTAATGAAAAACTGTTTTTT. Encoded protein: CASSPSGGANEKLFF.